Below are 5 T cell receptor beta chains sequenced from a single sample in a study of T cells in Graves' hyperthyroidism and ophthalmopathy. Template material for amplifying TCR beta CDR3 regions consisted of RNA transcripts. Using the HTBI primer set, a first-round RT-PCR was run on the TCR CDR3. Using its own MiXCR run on the multiplex PCR reads, TCRdb lists one record per CDR3 protein. The data hold hundreds of thousands of distinct CDR3 sequences, with 35% observed a single time. Source material: blood. All receptors derive from a woman aged 40 to 50 with Graves' hyperthyroidism.

This clonotype was seen more than once but under ten times. CDR3 sequence reads: CASSLAAGWSYEQYF. The CDR3 DNA sequence: TGTGCCAGCAGCTTAGCGGCAGGGTGGTCCTACGAGCAGTACTTC. The rearrangement uses TRBV7-8 and TRBJ2-7; possible D gene TRBD1, 5 bases. Between the trimmed V and J ends, which lost 0 bases and 1 base, there was a span of 10 bases. Germline V gene data show CDR1 as SGHVS and CDR2 as FQNEAQ. CDR3 length equals 15 residues.

This clonotype was counted only a few times. V usage is TRBV4-3 and J usage is TRBJ1-5; D call uncertain. In germline, CDR1 is LGHNA, CDR2 YSLEER. V lost 0 bases and J lost 3, with 9 bases in between. CDR3 size: 15 residues. The CDR3 nucleotides read TGCGCCAGCAGCCAAGATGTCAGCGCCAATCAGCCCCAGCATTTT. It translates to CASSQDVSANQPQHF.

Comments on this clonotype: This clone may be a read error of a much larger clone one base away. Given the absence of the conserved phenylalanine or tryptophan at the CDR3 end, a read error is likely. The gene calls are TRBV6-5 and TRBJ1-1; D call uncertain. V lost 3 bases and J lost 1, with 9 bases in between. The germline V gene encodes CDR1 MNHEY and CDR2 SVGAGI. This CDR3 is built from 14 residues. The chain's CDR3 is CASSYSRGNTEAFL. CDR3 nucleotide sequence: TGTGCCAGCAGTTATTCCCGGGGGAACACTGAAGCTTTCCTT.

This clonotype was seen many times. J is TRBJ1-5 and V is TRBV10-1; D is perhaps TRBD1 (6 bases). The CDR3 is 14 residues long. Trimming left V 6 bases short and J 1 base short, with 10 bases between. CDR1 is WNHNN and CDR2 is SYGVQD in the germline V gene (reference sequence). DNA of the CDR3: TGCGCCAGCAGCCCGGGACACAGCAATCAGCCCCAGCATTTT. This codes for CASSPGHSNQPQHF.

This clonotype came up many times. The chain couples TRBV10-3 to TRBJ2-7, with D perhaps TRBD1 (6 bases). Germline V CDR1 and CDR2: ENHRY, SYGVKD. There are 11 residues in the CDR3. V was trimmed by 9 bases and J by 4 bases, leaving 10 bases between them. CDR3 sequence (DNA): TGTGCCATTGGACAGCATTACGAGCAGTACTTC. This codes for CAIGQHYEQYF.